This T cell receptor (beta chain) is from a study of T cell repertoires in cytomegalovirus infection. Study in general: It was the public TCR beta signatures that indicated both CMV infection and matching HLA type.

TCRdb itself ran the reads through MiXCR, one entry per CDR3 protein. The top ten clones hold around 12% of a sample with hundreds of thousands of distinct CDR3 sequences, approximately 30% of them seen once. This CDR3 is built from 14 residues. J was trimmed by 7 bases and V by 5 bases; bases with no gene match: 8. Germline CDR1 reads SGHVS; CDR2 reads FNYEAQ. This clonotype was found many times. Its antigen is not known. This clonotype was obtained from a human donor in good health (CMV status not recorded). Some clones in this sample may be carry-over from other donors' samples. This material consisted of cultured CD8+ T cells from PBMCs, taken from culture after CMV antigen stimulation. This sequence joins TRBV7-6 and TRBJ2-7, with 10 positions matching TRBD1. The chain's CDR3 is CASSLGTGAGEQYF. CDR3 DNA sequence: TGTGCCAGCAGCCTCGGGACAGGGGCGGGAGAGCAGTACTTC.